The rows below give T cell receptor beta chains drawn from one sample of a study of T cell clusters in autoimmune cytopenias. TCRdb processed the multiplex PCR reads again and assigns one entry to each CDR3 protein, with no DNA. This sample contains about 15,000 distinct CDR3 sequences. Sequences were obtained from peripheral blood. The receptors shown here come from a human donor with an autoimmune cytopenia or autoimmune hepatitis (not recorded which). CDR3s include the opening cysteine and the closing phenylalanine or tryptophan. Not all rows give a size; the values are once, few, many and, for expanded clones, a class.

>NA|TRBJ1-2|TRBV6-1
CASSENGVGALYGYTF
>NA|TRBJ1-2|TRBV5-5
CASIPPGTATNYGYTF
>NA|TRBJ1-2|TRBV6-5
CATSDNYGYTF
>medium-sized|TRBJ2-1|TRBV27
CASSHPNNEQFF
>large|TRBJ2-7|TRBV29-1
CSAERRGEQYF
>NA|TRBJ1-5|TRBV6-6
CASTQGARNQPQHF
>NA|TRBJ1-6|TRBV18
CASSPQGWNSPLHF
>NA|TRBJ1-5|TRBV5-6
CASSLADRLNQPQHF
>NA|TRBJ1-5|TRBV6-5
CASSVTGTAGNQPQHF
>NA|TRBJ1-1|TRBV19
CASSILGGTEAFF
>NA|TRBJ1-1|TRBV6-1
CASSLTHRGPEAFF
>NA|TRBJ2-2|TRBV20-1
CSASQGGTNTGELFF
>NA|TRBJ1-1|TRBV19
CASSLWGAPEAFF
>NA|TRBJ2-3|TRBV12-3/TRBV12-4
CASNPGLAGGQGTDTQYF
>medium-sized|TRBJ2-1|TRBV15
CATSVRGDSHGNEQFF
>medium-sized|TRBJ2-1|TRBV29-1
CSAGTLAYNEQFF
>NA|TRBJ2-3|TRBV27
CASSLDPLIGQYF
>NA|TRBJ1-3|TRBV30
CAHRGDGNTIYF
>NA|TRBJ2-2|TRBV18
CASSPPGTERTGELFF
>medium-sized|TRBJ1-6|TRBV5-5
CASSPVWAGQNSNSPLHF
>NA|TRBJ1-5|TRBV6-6
CASSYSSRGNQPQHF
>NA|TRBJ2-1|TRBV5-6
CASSPGLAGDLDEQFF
>NA|TRBJ1-4|TRBV6-6
CASSLWTREKLFF
>NA|TRBJ1-5|TRBV20-1
CSARDIRRGTDSNQPQHF
>NA|TRBJ2-3|TRBV6-1
CASSSDRSTDTQYF
>NA|TRBJ2-5|TRBV19
CASSIWGAGETQYF
>NA|TRBJ1-2|TRBV5-1
CASSLVVGLGYTF
>medium-sized|TRBJ1-2|TRBV29-1
CSVILTGQSYGYTF
>NA|TRBJ2-1|TRBV30
CAWSRQGPGIAEQFF
>NA|TRBJ2-1|TRBV11-1
CASSLSSYNEQFF
>NA|TRBJ2-1|TRBV19
CASSGVSGGGNEQFF
>NA|TRBJ2-3|TRBV6-1
CASRQTETSTDTQYF
>NA|TRBJ2-5|TRBV30
CAWSVTHGRELETQYF
>NA|TRBJ2-3|TRBV7-2
CASSLLGQGADTQYF
>NA|TRBJ1-6|TRBV6-5
CASSPPGQGGSPLHF
>NA|TRBJ1-1|TRBV6-1
CASSEIGGRTEAFF
>medium-sized|TRBJ1-5|TRBV15
CATASDRAFQPQHF
>NA|TRBJ2-6|TRBV4-1
CASSVPDSLGANVLTF
>NA|TRBJ2-3|TRBV12-3/TRBV12-4
CASSLAAPTDTQYF
>NA|TRBJ2-7|TRBV27
CASSWTPYYEQYF
>NA|TRBJ2-3|TRBV12-3/TRBV12-4
CASSWIDTQYF
>NA|TRBJ2-2|TRBV6-5
CASSSGQSSGELFF
>NA|TRBJ1-1|TRBV5-4
CASSLDSAGAAFF
>NA|TRBJ1-2|TRBV6-1
CASSENRDSGGYTF
>NA|TRBJ2-3|TRBV6-1
CASSLFGGRGDTQYF
>NA|TRBJ2-1|TRBV27
CASKTSGRVNEQFF
>NA|TRBJ2-7|TRBV19
CASSALGSQYF
>NA|TRBJ1-2|TRBV6-1
CASSEAGYGYTF
>NA|TRBJ2-1|TRBV7-9
CASSFGTSDNEQFF
>NA|TRBJ2-1|TRBV20-1
CSASASGRNNEQFF
>NA|TRBJ2-2|TRBV18
CASSPRDRGQTGELFF
>NA|TRBJ2-1|TRBV12-3/TRBV12-4
CASSEARTLRNEQFF
>NA|TRBJ1-1|TRBV19
CASSHRGLDTEAFF
>NA|TRBJ2-7|TRBV27
CASSLWGLAGVEQYF
>medium-sized|TRBJ2-6|TRBV19
CASSSRMGKAGANVLTF
>NA|TRBJ1-5|TRBV12-3/TRBV12-4
CASSLEQGNQPQHF
>NA|TRBJ2-7|TRBV12-3/TRBV12-4
CATWGGPPTYEQYF
>NA|TRBJ2-7|TRBV30
CAWNHRGAYEQYF
>NA|TRBJ2-1|TRBV5-5
CASTLRSAAHLAGEGNEQFF
>NA|TRBJ2-1|TRBV20-1
CSARASGGSESYNEQFF